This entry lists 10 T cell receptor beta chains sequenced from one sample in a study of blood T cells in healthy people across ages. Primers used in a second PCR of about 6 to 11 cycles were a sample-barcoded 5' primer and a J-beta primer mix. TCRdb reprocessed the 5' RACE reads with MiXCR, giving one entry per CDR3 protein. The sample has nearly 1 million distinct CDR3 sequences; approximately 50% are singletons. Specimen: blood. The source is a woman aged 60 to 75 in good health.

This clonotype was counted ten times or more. CDR3 nucleotide sequence: TGTGCCAGCAGCGCGCAGGGGGCCTATGGCTACACCTTC. It encodes CASSAQGAYGYTF. V gene TRBV11-2 combines with J gene TRBJ1-2; 8 positions match TRBD1. Germline V gives CDR1 SGHAT, CDR2 FQNNGV. The CDR3 is made up of 13 amino acids. Trimming took 5 bases from V and 4 from J; bases not matched to a gene: 3.

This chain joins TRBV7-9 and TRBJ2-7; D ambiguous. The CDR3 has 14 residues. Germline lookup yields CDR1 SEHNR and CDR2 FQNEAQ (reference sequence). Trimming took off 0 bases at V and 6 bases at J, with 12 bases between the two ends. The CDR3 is CASSLAVSPGEQYF. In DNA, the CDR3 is TGTGCCAGCAGCTTAGCGGTCTCACCCGGCGAGCAGTACTTC.

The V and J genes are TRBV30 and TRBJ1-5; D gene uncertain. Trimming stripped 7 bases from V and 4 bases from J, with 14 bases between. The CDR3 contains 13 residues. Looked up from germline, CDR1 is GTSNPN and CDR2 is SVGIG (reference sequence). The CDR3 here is CAFNRHPNQPQHF. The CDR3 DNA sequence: TGTGCCTTCAACAGACACCCAAATCAGCCCCAGCATTTT.

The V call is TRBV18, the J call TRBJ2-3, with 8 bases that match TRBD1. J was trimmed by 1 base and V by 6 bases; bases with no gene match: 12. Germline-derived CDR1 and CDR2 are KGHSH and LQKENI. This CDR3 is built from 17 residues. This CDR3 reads CASSPPPDRGGTDTQYF. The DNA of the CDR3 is TGTGCCAGCTCCCCGCCCCCTGACAGGGGAGGCACAGATACGCAGTATTTT.

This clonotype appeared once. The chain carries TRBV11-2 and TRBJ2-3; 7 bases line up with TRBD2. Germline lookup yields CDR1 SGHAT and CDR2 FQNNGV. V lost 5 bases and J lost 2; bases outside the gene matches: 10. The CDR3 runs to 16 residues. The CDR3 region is CASSTRTRVTTDTQYF. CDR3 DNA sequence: TGTGCCAGCAGCACACGGACTAGGGTGACCACAGATACGCAGTATTTT. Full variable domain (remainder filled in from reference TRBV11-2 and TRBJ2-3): EAGVAQSPRYKIIEKRQSVAFWCNPISGHATLYWYQQILGQGPKLLIQFQNNGVVDDSQLPKDRFSAERLKGVDSTLKIQPAKLEDSAVYLCASSTRTRVTTDTQYFGPGTRLTVL.

The CDR3 DNA reads TGCAGTCGGCCCAGCGGGGACACAGATACGCAGTATTTT. It specifies CSRPSGDTDTQYF. The rearrangement uses TRBV20-1 and TRBJ2-3; 7 positions agree with TRBD2. The CDR3 extends over 13 amino acids. CDR1 DFQATT and CDR2 SNEGSKA come from the germline V gene (reference sequence). Trimming at V came to 8 bases and at J to 2 bases, leaving 7 bases not matched to a gene.

CDR3 sequence: CASRRTGTGGYEQYF. Here the CDR3 DNA reads TGTGCCAGCAGAAGAACCGGGACAGGCGGCTACGAGCAGTACTTC. This chain uses TRBV27 with TRBJ2-7, with TRBD1 identical over 8 bases. CDR3 size: 15 residues. The J segment lost 3 bases and the V segment lost 6 bases, leaving 10 bases of the junction unmatched. Germline loops: CDR1 MNHEY, CDR2 SMNVEV (reference sequence).

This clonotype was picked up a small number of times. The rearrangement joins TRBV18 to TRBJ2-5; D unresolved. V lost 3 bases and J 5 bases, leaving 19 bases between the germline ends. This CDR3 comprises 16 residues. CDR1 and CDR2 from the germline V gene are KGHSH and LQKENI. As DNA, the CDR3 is TGTGCCAGCTCACCGTCGATGAACAACTTCGGGGAGACCCAGTACTTC. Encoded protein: CASSPSMNNFGETQYF.

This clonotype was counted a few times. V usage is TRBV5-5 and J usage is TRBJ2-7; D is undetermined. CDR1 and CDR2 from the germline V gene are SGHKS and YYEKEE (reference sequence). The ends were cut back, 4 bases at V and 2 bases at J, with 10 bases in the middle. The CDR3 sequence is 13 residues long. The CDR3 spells CASSKIRAYEQYF. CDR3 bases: TGTGCCAGCAGCAAAATCCGTGCCTACGAGCAGTACTTC.

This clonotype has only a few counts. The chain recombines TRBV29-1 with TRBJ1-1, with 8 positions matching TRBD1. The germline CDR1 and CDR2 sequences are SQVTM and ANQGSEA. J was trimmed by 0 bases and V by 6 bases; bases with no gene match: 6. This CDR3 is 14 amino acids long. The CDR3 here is CSVGQGGLNTEAFF. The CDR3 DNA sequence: TGCAGCGTCGGACAGGGAGGTTTGAACACTGAAGCTTTCTTT.